A selection of T cell receptor beta chains follows, all from one sample in a study of cytomegalovirus exposure and HLA in healthy donors. The data were produced by immunoSEQ multiplex PCR, yet TCRdb's version contains in-frame clones alone and is incomplete. The table has 300,000 to 350,000 clones, approximately 86% seen once; the top ten hold roughly 0.96%. The sequencing input was PBMCs. The receptor source for this set is a man aged 30 to 45 in good health and CMV-seronegative. The CDR3 runs from the conserved cysteine through the conserved F or W. Each record gives: V gene, D gene, clone size, J gene, CDR3 DNA, CDR3 protein. The D gene is left open where the match is weak. Size tells how often a clone was seen (once, few, many) or the class of an expanded clone, and some rows leave it out.

>TRBV15|TRBD1|NA|TRBJ2-7
TGTGCCACCAGCAGAGATACAGGGGTTTTAAACTACGAGCAGTACTTC
CATSRDTGVLNYEQYF
>TRBV7-9|NA|once|TRBJ2-6
TGTGCCAGCAGCTTTGCAGGTACATCCTCTGGGGCCAACGTCCTGACTTTC
CASSFAGTSSGANVLTF
>TRBV19|TRBD1|once|TRBJ1-5
TGTGCCAGTGCGGATGAGACAGGGGGTAGGGGTCAGCCCCAGCATTTT
CASADETGGRGQPQHF
>TRBV7-9|NA|NA|TRBJ2-5
TGTGCCAGCAGCTTAGGGACATCCCAAGAGACCCAGTACTTC
CASSLGTSQETQYF
>TRBV2|NA|NA|TRBJ2-5
TGTGCCAGCAGTGAAGGCAGGCTCCAAGAGACCCAGTACTTC
CASSEGRLQETQYF
>TRBV5-1|NA|NA|TRBJ1-2
TGCGCCAGCAGCTTGGAAATAGCTAACTATGGCTACACCTTC
CASSLEIANYGYTF
>TRBV2|TRBD1|NA|TRBJ1-1
TGTGCCAGCAGCGGGGACAGGGGTGAAGCTTTCTTT
CASSGDRGEAFF
>TRBV10-3|NA|NA|TRBJ1-5
TGTGCCATCAGTGAGTCGCAGGGGAATCAGCCCCAGCATTTT
CAISESQGNQPQHF
>TRBV20-1|NA|NA|TRBJ2-2
TGCAGTGCTAGACCTAGGAGGGAGCTGTTTTTT
CSARPRRELFF
>TRBV27|TRBD1|NA|TRBJ2-2
TGTGCCAGCAGTTTGACAGGGGGAACCGGGGAGCTGTTTTTT
CASSLTGGTGELFF
>TRBV13|NA|NA|TRBJ1-5
TGTGCCAGCAGCTTAGGACGGAGATATCAGCCCCAGCATTTT
CASSLGRRYQPQHF
>TRBV6-1|NA|NA|TRBJ1-1
TGTGCCAGCACGCGAAGAACTGAAGCTTTCTTT
CASTRRTEAFF
>TRBV29-1|NA|NA|TRBJ2-7
TGCAGCGTTGTTTACAGTCGCTACGAGCAGTACTTC
CSVVYSRYEQYF
>TRBV19|TRBD2|NA|TRBJ2-1
TGTGCCAGTAGTATGACTAGCGGGGGGGTTGAGCAGTTCTTC
CASSMTSGGVEQFF
>TRBV7-2|NA|NA|TRBJ2-1
TGTGCCAGCAGCTTAGGGCTAGCGTCCTACAATGAGCAGTTCTTC
CASSLGLASYNEQFF
>TRBV5-1|TRBD1|NA|TRBJ1-2
TGCGCCAGCAGCGACCCGGGACAGAACCCTAACTATGGCTACACCTTC
CASSDPGQNPNYGYTF
>TRBV27|TRBD1|NA|TRBJ2-7
TGTGCCAGCAGTCTGGCCGGGACAGGGACTTACGAGCAGTACTTC
CASSLAGTGTYEQYF
>TRBV7-9|TRBD1|NA|TRBJ2-3
TGTGCCAGCAGCTTAGCTTTTATTACAGGGGGCCCCACAGATACGCAGTATTTT
CASSLAFITGGPTDTQYF
>TRBV5-1|TRBD2|NA|TRBJ2-3
TGCGCCAGCAGTTCCGGACTAGCGGGGTGGGATACGCAGTATTTT
CASSSGLAGWDTQYF
>TRBV5-1|NA|NA|TRBJ2-4
TGCGCCAGCAGTCTTCTCGGGGACTCCTCCAAAAACATTCAGTACTTC
CASSLLGDSSKNIQYF
>TRBV6-5|TRBD1|NA|TRBJ2-5
TGTGCCAGCAGTTACTCAAGGACAGGGCCTGGAGAGACCCAGTACTTC
CASSYSRTGPGETQYF
>TRBV5-1|TRBD1|NA|TRBJ1-3
TGCGCCAGCAGAAATCAGGGGGCGGTTGGAAACACCATATATTTT
CASRNQGAVGNTIYF
>TRBV11-2|NA|once|TRBJ2-1
TGTGCCAGCAGCCCAAGGAGGGCCCCCAATGAGCAGTTCTTC
CASSPRRAPNEQFF
>TRBV4-2|TRBD1|few|TRBJ1-5
TGTGCCAGCAGCCAAGGCCAGGGGGTGCCCCAGCATTTT
CASSQGQGVPQHF
>TRBV7-7|TRBD1|NA|TRBJ2-5
TGTGCCAGCAGCCAATTCAGGGGGTCCCAAGAGACCCAGTACTTC
CASSQFRGSQETQYF
>TRBV5-1|TRBD1|once|TRBJ1-5
TGCGCCAGCAGTCCTACAGGGGATAGCAATCAGCCCCAGCATTTT
CASSPTGDSNQPQHF
>TRBV7-9|TRBD2|NA|TRBJ2-3
TGTGCCAGCAGCTTAGGAACTAGCGGGGGGGCAGATACGCAGTATTTT
CASSLGTSGGADTQYF
>TRBV19|NA|NA|TRBJ1-3
TGTGCCGCCCAGCGGTACCACTCTGGAAACACCATATATTTT
CAAQRYHSGNTIYF
>TRBV9|NA|NA|TRBJ2-5
TGTGCCAGCAGCGGGGGCCTCGGGGGGCCGGAGACCCAGTACTTC
CASSGGLGGPETQYF
>TRBV7-9|NA|NA|TRBJ2-7
TGTGCCAGCAGCTCGACGGTGGGGGGTGGCGCCCACCGGACCTACGAGCAGTACTTC
CASSSTVGGGAHRTYEQYF
>TRBV19|TRBD2|NA|TRBJ2-7
TGTGCCAGTAGTGGGGGGGGAGCGATTTTCGAGCAGTACTTC
CASSGGGAIFEQYF
>TRBV5-1|TRBD1|once|TRBJ2-3
TGCGCCAGCAGCTTACAGGGGGCGCGCGCAGATACGCAGTATTTT
CASSLQGARADTQYF
>TRBV5-1|TRBD1|NA|TRBJ1-5
TGCGCCAGCAGCTTGGCAGGGGGCCTCAATCAGCCCCAGCATTTT
CASSLAGGLNQPQHF
>TRBV9|TRBD2|NA|TRBJ2-2
TGTGCCAGCAGCGAGGGAACTAGCGGGCCCGGGGAGCTGTTTTTT
CASSEGTSGPGELFF
>TRBV7-9|TRBD1|NA|TRBJ2-3
TGTGCCAGCAAGGGGGCCTGGGGCACAGATACGCAGTATTTT
CASKGAWGTDTQYF
>TRBV19|NA|NA|TRBJ2-3
TGTGCCAGTAACCCCCAAGCCGACACAGATACGCAGTATTTT
CASNPQADTDTQYF
>TRBV11-2|TRBD1|NA|TRBJ2-7
TGTGCCAGCAGCTTATCCCCCTCCGGGACAGGGTACGAGCAGTACTTC
CASSLSPSGTGYEQYF
>TRBV7-7|NA|NA|TRBJ2-2
TGTGCCAGCAGTTCCACAGGGGAGCTGTTTTTT
CASSSTGELFF
>TRBV19|NA|NA|TRBJ2-1
TGTGCCAGTAGTGCCCTACTAGAAACTGAGCAGTTCTTC
CASSALLETEQFF
>TRBV7-9|NA|NA|TRBJ2-3
TGTGCCAGCAGCTTAAGTGCAGGCACAGATACGCAGTATTTT
CASSLSAGTDTQYF
>TRBV5-1|TRBD2|NA|TRBJ2-2
TGCGCCAGCAGCCCTGGACTAGCGGGGCACACCGGGGAGCTGTTTTTT
CASSPGLAGHTGELFF
>TRBV4-3|NA|NA|TRBJ1-1
TGCGCCAGCAGCCAAGATTGGGGGGACACTGAAGCTTTCTTT
CASSQDWGDTEAFF
>TRBV29-1|TRBD1|NA|TRBJ1-1
TGCAGCGTCTTACAGGGGGCGGTTTTGAGATCTGAAGCTTTCTTT
CSVLQGAVLRSEAFF
>TRBV9|NA|NA|TRBJ1-1
TGTGCCAGCAGCGCTCAGGGGAAAGCTGAAGCTTTCTTT
CASSAQGKAEAFF
>TRBV6-5|NA|NA|TRBJ1-2
TGTGCCACCTACACAGGTTACAACTATGGCTACACCTTC
CATYTGYNYGYTF
>TRBV7-9|TRBD1|NA|TRBJ1-2
TGTGCCAGCAGCAGACTCGGACAGGGAGGCTACACCTTC
CASSRLGQGGYTF
>TRBV5-1|NA|NA|TRBJ2-3
TGCGCCAGCAGCCGGGAGGGACAGGGCACCACAGATACGCAGTATTTT
CASSREGQGTTDTQYF
>TRBV6-1|TRBD1|NA|TRBJ2-2
TGTGCCAGCTATCACAGGGGGCTCGGGGAGCTGTTTTTT
CASYHRGLGELFF